Described below is a single TCR beta chain sequence and its context. What it binds is not known. This table comes from immunoSEQ multiplex PCR, and its TCRdb copy is limited to in-frame clones, with some not included. The table includes more than 2,000,000 clones, just over 90% detected once. This record comes from a study of shared clonotypes between healthy human individuals. This CDR3 contains 16 residues. Germline CDR1 reads LNHDA; CDR2 reads SQIVND (reference sequence). V dropped 3 bases and J dropped 0 bases, with 13 bases sitting between them. Study conclusions and caveats: All-four-donor shared clonotypes had higher generation probabilities than non-shared clonotypes did.

The receptor's source is a man in his late teens or twenties in good health. The J gene is TRBJ2-3, the V gene TRBV19; possibly TRBD1 or TRBD2 for D (5 bases each). The source material was naive CD4+ T cells sorted from blood. Subset: CD45RA+ positively selected. CDR3 sequence reads: CASSIIGTTSTDTQYF. The CDR3 coding sequence is TGTGCCAGTAGTATCATCGGGACCACTAGCACAGATACGCAGTATTTT.